This TCR beta chain was retrieved from a study of T-cell reconstitution after alpha-beta-depleted transplantation in children. Study-level results: Diversity of TCRbeta at day 60 was high in some patients, arising from surviving recipient T cells and thymic progenitors. Reportedly, roughly two months post-transplant, alpha-beta T cells arose from several hundred expanded graft clones. Hyperexpanded clones declined; after one year, newly produced T cells mostly supplied diversity.

This clonotype has ten or more counts. The antigen is unknown. Unique molecular identifiers were built into the TCRbeta library. From the PCR reads, TCRdb called clonotypes with MiXCR, one entry per CDR3 protein. The sample lists roughly 500,000 distinct CDR3 sequences, about 10% seen once, with about 2.1% in the top ten. The receptor comes from a child aged 2 to 15 with inherited bone marrow failure, due to receive a stem cell transplant. The source material was PBMCs, sampled before TCRalphabeta/CD19-depleted stem cell transplant.

The CDR3, as DNA: TGCGCCAGCAGCCAAGTCCAGGGGGCATTGCGGCCCCAGCATTTT. This sequence encodes CASSQVQGALRPQHF. V is TRBV4-1 and J is TRBJ1-5; 8 bases fit TRBD1. Trimming removed 1 base from V and 9 bases from J; junction bases left unmatched: 8. The germline CDR1 and CDR2 sequences are MGHRA and YSYEKL. This CDR3 comprises 15 residues.